The 28 T cell receptor beta chains below were found in one sample sequenced in a study of blood T cell repertoires in COVID-19. The protocol was immunoSEQ multiplex PCR, while the TCRdb copy is restricted to in-frame clones and leaves out a portion. The sample lists about 220,000 clones; around 82% were seen once. Sequenced: peripheral blood. Source of these receptors: a woman in her 30s who had recovered from COVID-19.

This clone was counted between two and nine times. The same CDR3 also results from other DNA sequences found in this sample. The chain combines TRBV9 with TRBJ2-7; TRBD2 might be the D (6 bases). The CDR3 is made up of 14 amino acids. V was cut by 2 bases and J by 4 bases, with 13 bases left in between. Germline assignment: CDR1 SGDLS and CDR2 YYNGEE. The CDR3 DNA is TGTGCCAGCAGCGTGGGGACTTCAGGATACGAGCAGTACTTC. Translated, it gives CASSVGTSGYEQYF.

With respect to this clone: This CDR3 is also generated by other DNA sequences in the sample. CDR3 protein: CASSPGQGRYGYTF. The DNA of the CDR3 is TGTGCCAGCAGCCCCGGACAGGGGCGCTATGGCTACACCTTC. The chain combines TRBV6-5 with TRBJ1-2; 9 bases map to TRBD1. The CDR3 sequence is 14 residues long. Trimming cost V 6 bases and J 4 bases; bases outside gene matches: 6. Looked up from germline, CDR1 is MNHEY and CDR2 is SVGAGI.

V and J are TRBV25-1 and TRBJ2-7; 8 bases align to TRBD1. The V segment lost 0 bases and the J segment 5 bases; nucleotides outside the gene matches: 6. The CDR3 is 15 residues long. The germline V gene has CDR1 MGHDK and CDR2 SYGVNS. As DNA, the CDR3 is TGTGCCAGCAGTGAATACGGATTGACAGGGGACGAGCAGTACTTC. The encoded protein is CASSEYGLTGDEQYF.

The chain has TRBV19 and TRBJ1-3; D not resolved. Germline CDR1 reads LNHDA; CDR2 reads SQIVND (reference sequence). This CDR3 spans 16 amino acids. V was pared by 6 bases and J by 1 base, with 16 bases between. CDR3 residues: CASRSGGARSGNTIYF. The DNA of the CDR3 is TGTGCCAGTAGATCCGGTGGCGCGAGGTCTGGAAACACCATATATTTT.

The rearrangement links TRBV24-1 to TRBJ2-7, with 11 bases that match TRBD1. CDR3 length: 15 amino acids. Trimming took 4 bases from V and 4 from J; bases not matched to a gene: 5. Germline-derived CDR1 and CDR2 are KGHDR and SFDVKD. CDR3 protein: CATSDPGTGGYEQYF. The DNA for the CDR3 is TGTGCCACCAGTGACCCCGGGACAGGGGGGTACGAGCAGTACTTC.

The chain couples TRBV28 to TRBJ1-2; the D is unclear. The CDR3 runs to 12 residues. Looked up from germline, CDR1 is MDHEN and CDR2 is SYDVKM. Trimming took 3 bases from V and 4 from J, leaving 6 bases between them. The chain's CDR3 is CASSFASYGYTF. The CDR3 DNA reads TGTGCCAGCAGTTTCGCGAGCTATGGCTACACCTTC.

The chain employs TRBV28 and TRBJ2-7; 7 bases agree with TRBD1. The CDR3 covers 14 residues. V lost 3 bases to trimming and J lost 1 base; unmatched junction nucleotides: 3. Per the germline V gene, CDR1 is MDHEN and CDR2 is SYDVKM. The CDR3: CASSLSGQSYEQYF. CDR3 bases: TGTGCCAGCAGTTTGTCGGGACAGTCCTACGAGCAGTACTTC.

V gene TRBV27 combines with J gene TRBJ1-2, with 7 bases identical to TRBD1. The V and J ends lost 5 bases and 4 bases, in that order; junction bases with no gene match: 4. This CDR3 spans 13 amino acids. Germline V gives CDR1 MNHEY, CDR2 SMNVEV (reference sequence). This CDR3 reads CASSPRGIYGYTF. In DNA, the CDR3 is TGTGCCAGCAGTCCCAGGGGGATCTATGGCTACACCTTC.

The V and J genes are TRBV24-1 and TRBJ1-1, with TRBD1 matching over 10 bases. V dropped 3 bases and J dropped 3; count of bases not matched to a gene: 6. The CDR3 extends over 16 amino acids. Germline assignment: CDR1 KGHDR and CDR2 SFDVKD. The CDR3 loop is CATSDRGTGVDTEAFF. The CDR3 region has the DNA TGTGCCACCAGTGATAGGGGGACAGGGGTCGACACTGAAGCTTTCTTT.

This chain uses TRBV20-1 with TRBJ2-7, with TRBD1 matching over 8 bases. The CDR3 length is 15 residues. V shed 3 bases and J 7 bases; nucleotides not matched to a gene: 14. In germline, CDR1 is DFQATT, CDR2 SNEGSKA (reference sequence). This chain's CDR3 is CSASYTWTGRREQYF. The CDR3 DNA reads TGCAGTGCTAGTTATACATGGACAGGGCGTCGGGAGCAGTACTTC.

As regards this clone: A much more abundant neighbour one base away suggests this may be a read error. The rearrangement links TRBV28 to TRBJ2-7; D uncertain. The CDR3 has 11 residues. With 6 bases removed from V and 1 base from J, the gap between germline ends came to 4 bases. Germline V gene lookup returns CDR1 MDHEN and CDR2 SYDVKM. Here the CDR3 reads CASRTSYEQYF. The CDR3, as DNA: TGTGCCAGCAGGACTTCCTACGAGCAGTACTTC.

The V and J genes are TRBV7-8 and TRBJ1-1, with D perhaps matching TRBD1 (6 bases). Trimming removed 7 bases from V and 0 bases from J, with 12 bases in between. Germline CDR1 is SGHVS and CDR2 is FQNEAQ. This CDR3 region has 14 residues. CDR3 nucleotides: TGTGCCAGCATCCGAGGACAGATGAACACTGAAGCTTTCTTT. Residues: CASIRGQMNTEAFF.

The V and J genes are TRBV6-5 and TRBJ2-7, with 8 bases identical to TRBD1. The CDR3 runs 14 residues. The ends lost 6 bases at V and 7 bases at J; junction bases unmatched: 11. CDR1 is MNHEY, CDR2 SVGAGI, per germline. CDR3: CASSMTQGAREQYF. CDR3 nucleotide sequence: TGTGCCAGCAGCATGACGCAGGGGGCGCGGGAGCAGTACTTC.

The sample holds a few counts of this clone. The J gene is TRBJ2-7, the V gene TRBV9; D perhaps matches TRBD2 (5 bases). The length of the CDR3 is 17 residues. V shed 3 bases and J shed 2 bases, with 21 bases lying between them. Germline CDR1 and CDR2: SGDLS and YYNGEE. CDR3 in DNA: TGTGCCAGCAGCGCCAACCCGAAGAGGGCGAGTGCCTACGAGCAGTACTTC. This encodes CASSANPKRASAYEQYF.

The chain joins TRBV6-2 or TRBV6-3 to TRBJ1-1, with D possibly TRBD1 on 5 matching bases. V lost 0 bases to trimming and J lost 1 base, with 6 bases between them. Germline loops: CDR1 MNHEY, CDR2 SVGEGT. This CDR3 is 14 amino acids long. The CDR3 here is CASSYSGGNTEAFF. DNA for the CDR3: TGTGCCAGCAGTTACTCGGGGGGGAACACTGAAGCTTTCTTT.

The chain is built from TRBV5-1 and TRBJ2-3; D is unclear. Trimming stripped 1 base from V and 5 bases from J, with 17 bases between. CDR3 length: 16 residues. CDR1 is SGHRS and CDR2 is YFSETQ in the germline V gene. CDR3: CASSLSSSFVGDTQYF. The DNA of the CDR3 is TGCGCCAGCAGCTTGTCATCCTCGTTCGTCGGAGATACGCAGTATTTT.

The V and J genes are TRBV25-1 and TRBJ1-3; D might be TRBD1 (6 bases). CDR1 is MGHDK and CDR2 is SYGVNS in the germline V gene. The CDR3 length is 12 residues. V was trimmed by 8 bases and J by 4 bases, leaving 9 bases between them. The CDR3 DNA reads TGTGCCAGCTCAGGGGTAGGAAACACCATATATTTT. As protein: CASSGVGNTIYF.

In its sample, this clone was seen a few times. The rearrangement links TRBV6-1 to TRBJ2-7; 9 bases align to TRBD2. Germline V gene data show CDR1 as MNHNS and CDR2 as SASEGT. V lost 1 base and J lost 2; bases outside the gene matches: 3. CDR3 length: 15 amino acids. DNA for the CDR3: TGTGCCAGCAGTGAAGGGACTAGCGTTACCTACGAGCAGTACTTC. Translation: CASSEGTSVTYEQYF.

This chain uses TRBV2 with TRBJ2-2; 7 nucleotides line up with TRBD1. This CDR3 is built from 15 residues. J lost 2 bases, V lost 2 bases, and 2 bases had no gene match. CDR1 is SNHLY and CDR2 is FYNNEI in the germline V gene. As DNA, the CDR3 is TGTGCCAGCAGTGAAAGGGACAGCAACACCGGGGAGCTGTTTTTT. Amino acids: CASSERDSNTGELFF.

The gene calls are TRBV2 and TRBJ2-3; D is unclear. Germline V gene sequence: CDR1 SNHLY, CDR2 FYNNEI. V lost 2 bases to trimming and J lost 14 bases, with 17 bases between them. The CDR3 length is 13 residues. The CDR3 loop reads CASSESRGEVWYF. DNA of the CDR3: TGTGCCAGCAGTGAAAGTCGTGGCGAGGTTTGGTATTTT.

The V call is TRBV5-6, the J call TRBJ1-1, with unresolved D. The CDR3 has 15 residues. The V gene lost 4 bases and the J gene lost 1 base, with 14 bases spanning the gap. Germline assignment: CDR1 SGHDT and CDR2 YYEEEE. The CDR3 loop reads CASSPVGGWNTEAFF. In DNA form, the CDR3 reads TGTGCCAGCAGCCCGGTGGGAGGATGGAACACTGAAGCTTTCTTT.

The chain uses TRBV9 and TRBJ2-1; a weak D match, TRBD1 (5 bases). Germline CDR1 and CDR2: SGDLS and YYNGEE. Trimming removed 4 bases at V and 10 bases at J, with 12 bases between. The CDR3 loop spans 12 amino acids. The CDR3 reads CASSPRQTEQFF. The CDR3 bases are TGTGCCAGCAGCCCCCGACAGACCGAGCAGTTCTTC. Filled out from reference TRBV9 and TRBJ2-1, the complete variable domain reads DSGVTQTPKHLITATGQRVTLRCSPRSGDLSVYWYQQSLDQGLQFLIQYYNGEERAKGNILERFSAQQFPDLHSELNLSSLELGDSALYFCASSPRQTEQFFGPGTRLTVL.

This clone was detected ten times or more. The gene calls are TRBV5-4 and TRBJ1-5; D is ambiguous. This CDR3 region has 14 residues. Trimming shortened V by 0 bases and J by 2 bases, and 6 bases separated the two germline ends. CDR1 and CDR2 from the germline V gene are SGHNT and YYREEE (reference sequence). This CDR3 is CASSLGSGNQPQHF. Written as DNA, the CDR3 is TGTGCCAGCAGCTTGGGGTCGGGCAATCAGCCCCAGCATTTT.

Details on this clone: At one end, the junction sequence differs from germline, possibly due to a read error. CDR3 nucleotides: TGCGCCAGCCGTGACGGGACTAGCACCAACGAGCAGTACTTC. Translating gives CASRDGTSTNEQYF. The rearrangement links TRBV10-2 to TRBJ2-7; 9 bases are a match to TRBD2. This CDR3 is built from 14 residues. Germline-derived CDR1 and CDR2 are WSHSY and SAAADI.

The chain is built from TRBV12-3 or TRBV12-4 and TRBJ1-1, with 7 bases lining up with TRBD1. The CDR3 runs 13 residues. Unmatched junction bases numbered 6, after V lost 5 bases and J lost 6 bases. The CDR3 loop reads CASSPTGVAEAFF. For the CDR3, the DNA is TGTGCCAGCAGTCCCACAGGGGTCGCTGAAGCTTTCTTT.

This sequence joins TRBV7-9 and TRBJ1-5, with TRBD1 matching over 10 bases. Losses at the gene ends were 5 bases for V and 5 bases for J; bases not matched to a gene: 9. The CDR3 sequence is 16 residues long. The germline V gene encodes CDR1 SEHNR and CDR2 FQNEAQ (reference sequence). This chain's CDR3 is CASSKGFGTGDQPQHF. The CDR3 bases are TGTGCCAGCAGCAAGGGTTTCGGGACAGGGGATCAGCCCCAGCATTTT.

The chain recombines TRBV28 with TRBJ2-1; TRBD2 matches at 8 bases. After removal of 5 bases from V and 3 bases from J, the junction contained 3 bases not matched to a gene. This CDR3 has 14 amino acids. CDR1 and CDR2 (germline): MDHEN, SYDVKM. The CDR3, as DNA: TGTGCCAGCAGTGAAAGCGGGAGCTACAATGAGCAGTTCTTC. This sequence encodes CASSESGSYNEQFF.

The genes are TRBV10-2 and TRBJ2-5, with D possibly matching TRBD1 (6 bases). This CDR3 comprises 14 residues. Trimming removed 11 bases at V and 2 bases at J, with 18 bases between. In germline, CDR1 is WSHSY, CDR2 SAAADI. CDR3 amino acids: CACKQGWGQETQYF. As DNA, the CDR3 is TGCGCCTGTAAACAGGGTTGGGGGCAAGAGACCCAGTACTTC.